This T cell receptor (beta chain) emerged from a study of intratumoral heterogeneity in liver cancer. Notes on the study in general: Region b showed significantly fewer unique T-cell clonal expansions than region a.

By proportion, this clone is medium-sized. As yet, its antigen is unknown. Multiple geographically separated regions of the hepatocellular carcinoma nodule were sampled separately. Early-stage hepatocellular carcinoma patients were treatment-naïve prior to resection. Sampled areas showed no macroscopic evidence of necrosis or hemorrhage. Sequencing was performed with immunoSEQ multiplex PCR; in TCRdb, only in-frame clones are kept and a portion is missing. Among a few thousand clones listed, roughly half were seen once. This TCR derives from a man aged 65 to 85 with hepatocellular carcinoma. This sample comprised tumor tissue, obtained before any cancer treatment.

CDR3 nucleotide sequence: TGTGCCAGCAAAATGGACATAGGTGATTCACCCCTCCACTTT. Residues: CASKMDIGDSPLHF. The genes are TRBV2 and TRBJ1-6; possible D gene TRBD1, 5 bases. Trimming took 7 bases from V and 8 from J, leaving 15 bases between them. In germline, CDR1 is SNHLY, CDR2 FYNNEI. The CDR3 spans 14 residues.